The text below deals with one T cell receptor (beta chain). The germline gives CDR1 MDHEN, CDR2 SYDVKM. J gave up 6 bases and V 3 bases, and 5 bases lay outside the gene matches. The CDR3 loop spans 16 amino acids. TCRdb itself ran the 5' RACE reads through MiXCR, one entry per CDR3 protein. The sample has 400,000 to 600,000 distinct CDR3 sequences; 20% to 25% are singletons. The sample belongs to a study of identical twins. These sequences were also reported in another study, on yellow fever vaccine responses in identical twins.

The genes are TRBV28 and TRBJ2-3, with 14 bases matching TRBD2. Sample: CD4+ T cells sorted from blood. The clonotype originates from a woman aged 18-29 years in good health. CDR3 amino acids: CASSLTSGRAADTQYF. The CDR3, as DNA: TGTGCCAGCAGTTTGACTAGCGGGAGGGCAGCTGATACGCAGTATTTT.